This T cell receptor beta chain emerged from a study of shared clonotypes between healthy human individuals. Investigators divided CD4+ cells into CD45RA+ naive and CD45RA-negative memory subsets. Points on this clone: Its antigen is not known.

Study results and caveats: Naive subsets, compared against memory subsets, generally had larger estimated richness values.

Data came from immunoSEQ multiplex PCR; TCRdb stores just in-frame clones and leaves some out. The top ten clones hold around 0.47% of a sample with about 1 million clones, 70% to 80% of them seen once. Source material: memory CD4+ T cells from PBMCs. Subset defined: CD45RA-negative fraction. The TCR was taken from a young man in good health. Some clones in this sample may be carry-over from other donors' samples.

This CDR3 is CASSVGHNEKLFF. The DNA of the CDR3 is TGTGCCAGCAGCGTCGGCCATAATGAAAAACTGTTTTTT. The chain links TRBV9 to TRBJ1-4, with D uncertain. The germline V gene encodes CDR1 SGDLS and CDR2 YYNGEE. Trimming took off 2 bases at V and 4 bases at J, with 6 bases between the two ends. The CDR3 length is 13 residues.